The 17 T cell receptor beta chains presented below share a single source sample, sequenced in a study of memory CD4+ T cells and cytomegalovirus serostatus. The sort gate was single viable CD3+CD4+CD8-CD45RO+ cells for memory CD4+ T cells. Only in-frame clones appear in the TCRdb table, and some are missing; sequencing was by immunoSEQ multiplex PCR. The sample lists some 46,000 clones, 60% to 80% occurring once. The sequenced sample was memory CD4+ T cells from blood. The receptors were gathered from an adult in good health and CMV-seronegative.

The chain carries TRBV19 and TRBJ1-2, with D tentatively TRBD1 (6 bases). The length of the CDR3 is 14 residues. Looked up from germline, CDR1 is LNHDA and CDR2 is SQIVND (reference sequence). Trimming cost V 6 bases and J 4 bases, with 15 bases left between them. CDR3 sequence (DNA): TGTGCCAGTAGATCAGGGGCCCCATTCTATGGCTACACCTTC. This sequence encodes CASRSGAPFYGYTF.

The gene calls are TRBV4-1 and TRBJ1-4; D gene uncertain. V was shortened by 1 base and J by 3 bases, with 6 bases between the two germline ends. Germline V lookup: CDR1 MGHRA, CDR2 YSYEKL. This CDR3 contains 14 residues. Here the CDR3 DNA reads TGCGCCAGCAGCCAAGGGTCGGCTAATGAAAAACTGTTTTTT. It codes for CASSQGSANEKLFF.

The V call is TRBV29-1, the J call TRBJ2-1; 7 nucleotides match TRBD2. In germline, CDR1 is SQVTM, CDR2 ANQGSEA. This CDR3 is built from 11 residues. The V and J ends lost 6 bases and 15 bases, in that order; junction bases with no gene match: 11. CDR3 region: CSVLTGTTGFF. As DNA, the CDR3 is TGCAGCGTCCTGACCGGGACTACTGGGTTCTTC.

This chain joins TRBV25-1 and TRBJ2-7; D might be TRBD1 or TRBD2, each matching 5 bases. With 3 bases removed from V and 4 bases from J, the gap between germline ends came to 13 bases. CDR3 length: 14 amino acids. The germline V gene has CDR1 MGHDK and CDR2 SYGVNS. The CDR3 sequence: CASSEPGRLYEQYF. CDR3 bases: TGTGCCAGCAGTGAGCCGGGACGGTTATACGAGCAGTACTTC.

J is TRBJ2-7 and V is TRBV23-1; TRBD1 agrees at 8 bases. TRBV23-1 is labeled an ORF, and its function is uncertain. The length of the CDR3 is 15 residues. With V trimmed by 4 bases and J by 5 bases, 10 bases remained unmatched. As DNA, the CDR3 is TGCGCCAGCAGTCGACGAGACAGGGGATCTGACGAGCAGTACTTC. This sequence encodes CASSRRDRGSDEQYF.

This clone is judged medium-sized. The chain recombines TRBV5-1 with TRBJ2-2; D call uncertain. The V end was cut by 0 bases, the J end by 6 bases, with 6 bases between. The germline V gene encodes CDR1 SGHRS and CDR2 YFSETQ. The CDR3 spans 13 residues. CDR3 sequence: CASSLDFAGELFF. DNA of the CDR3: TGCGCCAGCAGCTTGGATTTTGCCGGGGAGCTGTTTTTT.

The chain has TRBV5-8 and TRBJ1-2; 9 nucleotides line up with TRBD1. V gave up 1 base and J gave up 4 bases; unmatched junction bases: 2. This CDR3 has 14 residues. Germline loops: CDR1 SGHTS, CDR2 YDEGEE. DNA for the CDR3: TGTGCCAGCAGCTTGACAGGGGGCTTCTATGGCTACACCTTC. Translating it yields CASSLTGGFYGYTF.

This clone was observed a handful of times. The chain is built from TRBV5-6 and TRBJ2-3; D is uncertain. Germline V lookup: CDR1 SGHDT, CDR2 YYEEEE. The germline V and J ends were trimmed by 4 bases and 5 bases, with 5 bases remaining between them. The CDR3 runs 11 residues. The CDR3 loop is CASSRKDTQYF. CDR3 in DNA: TGTGCCAGCAGCCGCAAAGATACGCAGTATTTT. Complete variable domain (other parts from reference TRBV5-6 and TRBJ2-3): DAGVTQSPTHLIKTRGQQVTLRCSPKSGHDTVSWYQQALGQGPQFIFQYYEEEERQRGNFPDRFSGHQFPNYSSELNVNALLLGDSALYLCASSRKDTQYFGPGTRLTVL.

The rearrangement links TRBV11-3 to TRBJ2-3; D may be TRBD2 (6 bases). This CDR3 spans 14 amino acids. V dropped 5 bases and J dropped 0 bases, with 9 bases sitting between them. The germline V gene encodes CDR1 SGHNT and CDR2 YENEEA. In nucleotides, the CDR3 is TGTGCCAGCAGCCGCGGGGTTAGCACAGATACGCAGTATTTT. This sequence encodes CASSRGVSTDTQYF.

This clone has just a few counts. The chain combines TRBV30 with TRBJ2-2; D remains unclear. The CDR3 loop spans 12 amino acids. In germline, CDR1 is GTSNPN, CDR2 SVGIG (reference sequence). Trimming took 5 bases from V and 4 from J, leaving 8 bases between them. The CDR3 is CAWRWGTGELFF. CDR3 DNA sequence: TGTGCCTGGCGTTGGGGCACCGGGGAGCTGTTTTTT.

The genes are TRBV25-1 and TRBJ2-7; TRBD1 matches at 7 bases. Unmatched junction bases numbered 10, after V lost 5 bases and J lost 6 bases. The CDR3 totals 14 residues. Germline values: CDR1 MGHDK, CDR2 SYGVNS. For the CDR3, the DNA is TGTGCCAGCAGTCAACAGGGGCTAAATGTCGAGCAGTACTTC. Amino acids: CASSQQGLNVEQYF.

V is TRBV25-1 and J is TRBJ1-1, with TRBD1 matching 7 bases. The CDR3 is 14 amino acids. Germline loops: CDR1 MGHDK, CDR2 SYGVNS. With 6 bases clipped from V and 0 bases from J, the junction kept 4 bases outside the gene matches. CDR3 residues: CASRVGTVNTEAFF. CDR3 in DNA: TGTGCCAGCAGGGTTGGGACAGTGAACACTGAAGCTTTCTTT. Based on the CDR3 plus reference TRBV25-1 and TRBJ1-1, the full variable domain is EADIYQTPRYLVIGTGKKITLECSQTMGHDKMYWYQQDPGMELHLIHYSYGVNSTEKGDLSSESTVSRIRTEHFPLTLESARPSHTSQYLCASRVGTVNTEAFFGQGTRLTVV.

CDR3 protein: CASSLGVPNRGLDMNTEAFF. The CDR3 region has the DNA TGCGCCAGCAGCTTGGGGGTCCCAAACAGGGGGCTCGATATGAACACTGAAGCTTTCTTT. The chain is built from TRBV5-1 and TRBJ1-1; the match to TRBD1 covers 9 bases. This CDR3 region has 20 residues. Germline trimming cut 0 bases from V and 0 bases from J; bases unmatched to any gene: 15. Germline CDR1 and CDR2: SGHRS and YFSETQ.

This rearrangement joins TRBV28 to TRBJ2-2; perhaps TRBD2 as D (6 bases). V was shortened by 0 bases and J by 4 bases, with 18 bases between the two germline ends. CDR1 and CDR2 (germline): MDHEN, SYDVKM. This CDR3 has 18 residues. The CDR3 reads CASSLWPRDSSSTGELFF. CDR3 bases: TGTGCCAGCAGTTTATGGCCTCGGGACTCCTCTTCCACCGGGGAGCTGTTTTTT.

This chain joins TRBV5-1 and TRBJ2-5, with 9 positions matching TRBD1. The trim removed 4 bases at V and 5 bases at J, leaving 6 bases unmatched. The germline V gene has CDR1 SGHRS and CDR2 YFSETQ. This CDR3 contains 14 residues. In nucleotides, the CDR3 is TGCGCCAGCAGCCCGGGACAGGGTCGGGAGACCCAGTACTTC. This codes for CASSPGQGRETQYF.

This clone was recorded only once. This sequence joins TRBV10-3 and TRBJ1-1, with TRBD1 as a possible D gene (6 bases). In germline, CDR1 is ENHRY, CDR2 SYGVKD. The CDR3 contains 15 residues. The V end lost 0 bases, the J end lost 2 bases, and 10 bases lay between the germline ends. Here the CDR3 DNA reads TGTGCCATCAGTGAGTCACAGGGCTATAACACTGAAGCTTTCTTT. The encoded protein is CAISESQGYNTEAFF.

About this clone itself: A read error is likely, as this CDR3 ends without the conserved phenylalanine or tryptophan. The limits of the CDR3 on the DNA are not certain, so only TCRdb's listed CDR3 is given. The chain uses TRBV5-6 and TRBJ2-3; the D call TRBD2 from the table was never checked on the DNA. The CDR3 has 14 residues if both end residues are counted. In germline, CDR1 is SGHDT, CDR2 YYEEEE. CDR3 in amino acids: CASSLSETSGGFAE.